The next 10 T cell receptor beta chains were all read from a single sample in a study of blood T cell repertoires in COVID-19. Measured with immunoSEQ multiplex PCR; TCRdb has only the in-frame clones, and not every one. The data hold about 78,000 clones, with approximately 89% observed a single time. Source material: peripheral blood. The source is a man between 45 and 60 years old with active or convalescent COVID-19.

The V call is TRBV7-2, the J call TRBJ1-4, with D perhaps TRBD1 (6 bases). V lost 7 bases and J 3 bases, leaving 9 bases between the germline ends. The CDR3 extends over 13 amino acids. Germline CDR1 and CDR2: SGHTA and FQGNSA. The CDR3 reads CASTEGANEKLFF. The CDR3 region has the DNA TGTGCCAGCACCGAGGGGGCTAATGAAAAACTGTTTTTT.

The V and J genes are TRBV5-1 and TRBJ2-5; 9 nucleotides line up with TRBD2. Germline CDR1 is SGHRS and CDR2 is YFSETQ. The length of the CDR3 is 15 residues. With 1 base clipped from V and 5 bases from J, the junction kept 6 bases outside the gene matches. DNA of the CDR3: TGCGCCAGCAGCTTGATGAGCGGGGGGACGGAGACCCAGTACTTC. As protein: CASSLMSGGTETQYF.

The gene calls are TRBV27 and TRBJ1-3; D gene unclear. The CDR3 totals 14 residues. Germline V gene sequence: CDR1 MNHEY, CDR2 SMNVEV (reference sequence). V was pared by 4 bases and J by 0 bases, with 7 bases between. Here the CDR3 DNA reads TGTGCCAGCAGTTCGGGATTCTCTGGAAACACCATATATTTT. This gives the protein CASSSGFSGNTIYF.

The chain links TRBV18 to TRBJ1-4; TRBD1 aligns across 9 bases. Trimming took 6 bases from V and 8 from J; bases not matched to a gene: 7. The CDR3 runs to 14 residues. The V gene's germline CDR1 is KGHSH and CDR2 LQKENI. CDR3 sequence reads: CASSPGQGQEKLFF. CDR3 bases: TGTGCCAGCTCGCCGGGACAGGGACAAGAAAAACTGTTTTTT.

The chain has TRBV27 and TRBJ2-5, with D perhaps TRBD1 (6 bases). This CDR3 is 15 amino acids long. Germline CDR1 reads MNHEY; CDR2 reads SMNVEV (reference sequence). Trimming took off 4 bases at V and 0 bases at J, with 12 bases between the two ends. The CDR3 DNA reads as TGTGCCAGCAGTTCCCCAGGGGCGAACCAAGAGACCCAGTACTTC. It specifies CASSSPGANQETQYF.

The chain recombines TRBV5-4 with TRBJ1-2, with TRBD1 matching over 8 bases. CDR3 length: 13 amino acids. Germline CDR1 SGHNT, CDR2 YYREEE (reference sequence). The V segment lost 0 bases and the J segment 6 bases; nucleotides outside the gene matches: 1. CDR3 coding DNA: TGTGCCAGCAGCTTGGTGACAGGGGATGGCTACACCTTC. Protein sequence: CASSLVTGDGYTF.

This CDR3 is CASSQDYGTVKKLFF. CDR3 sequence (DNA): TGCGCCAGCAGCCAAGATTACGGGACTGTGAAAAAACTGTTTTTT. The gene calls are TRBV4-3 and TRBJ1-4; D perhaps matches TRBD1 (5 bases). Germline CDR1 and CDR2: LGHNA and YSLEER. V lost 0 bases and J 9 bases, leaving 14 bases between the germline ends. The CDR3 is 15 amino acids.

The chain employs TRBV7-9 and TRBJ2-1, with D unresolved. This CDR3 region has 12 residues. With 4 bases removed from V and 9 bases from J, the gap between germline ends came to 10 bases. Germline V gene data show CDR1 as SEHNR and CDR2 as FQNEAQ (reference sequence). The CDR3 loop is CASSSSTREQFF. The DNA for the CDR3 is TGTGCCAGCAGCTCGTCCACACGTGAGCAGTTCTTC.

The chain couples TRBV5-4 to TRBJ1-3; D unclear. CDR1 is SGHNT and CDR2 is YYREEE in the germline V gene (reference sequence). V was trimmed by 0 bases and J by 0 bases, leaving 4 bases between them. CDR3 length: 14 residues. The CDR3 bases are TGTGCCAGCAGCTTGGGTATCTCTGGAAACACCATATATTTT. Translation gives CASSLGISGNTIYF.

This clone was recorded only once. The chain is built from TRBV19 and TRBJ2-1, with 12 bases identical to TRBD2. The CDR3 sequence is 16 residues long. With 6 bases clipped from V and 1 base from J, the junction kept 4 bases outside the gene matches. In germline, CDR1 is LNHDA, CDR2 SQIVND (reference sequence). CDR3 sequence (DNA): TGTGCCAGTAGAACTAGCGGGGGGATGTCCTACAATGAGCAGTTCTTC. This encodes CASRTSGGMSYNEQFF.